This T cell receptor (beta chain) was obtained from a study of shared clonotypes between healthy human individuals. Findings of the study overall: Genetic and exposure-history diversity was limited by the few donors. Across subsets, estimated richness was generally greater for naive than for memory populations. It was observed that roughly 5.5% of naive CD4 clonotypes were shared across a few donors.

The method was immunoSEQ multiplex PCR; TCRdb's version includes in-frame clones alone and lacks a portion of them. The table includes about 320,000 clones, roughly 84% detected once. This clone was detected once. The target antigen is unknown. Donors comprised healthy HIV-negative adults lacking recent acute infections or vaccinations. The CDR3 totals 16 residues. In germline, CDR1 is PRHDT, CDR2 FYEKMQ (reference sequence). Trimming pared 0 bases from V and 8 bases from J, leaving 17 bases between. The V call is TRBV13, the J call TRBJ2-1; maybe TRBD1 (6 bases). The sample consisted of memory CD8+ T cells sorted from blood. The sample's subset: CD45RO+ cells pooled with CCR7-negative TemRA cells. This sequence originates from a man aged 18-30 years in good health. The CDR3 sequence is CASSLGSAGDSDEQFF. The CDR3 coding sequence is TGTGCCAGCAGCTTAGGCTCGGCAGGGGATAGCGATGAGCAGTTCTTC.